Below are 24 T cell receptor beta chains sequenced from a single sample in a study of blood T cell repertoires in COVID-19. Repertoires were generated with immunoSEQ multiplex PCR, while TCRdb's copy carries only in-frame clones and drops some. This sample has about 280,000 clones, with 85% found just once. Input material: PBMCs or T cells enriched from blood (not recorded which). The receptors originated from a woman aged 45-59 years who had recovered from COVID-19.

V and J are TRBV11-2 and TRBJ2-4; possibly TRBD2 for D (5 bases). Trimming removed 4 bases from V and 0 bases from J, with 10 bases in between. The CDR3 has 15 amino acids. CDR1 and CDR2 from the germline V gene are SGHAT and FQNNGV. The chain's CDR3 is CASSSRGLAKNIQYF. CDR3 nucleotide sequence: TGTGCCAGCAGCTCCCGAGGGCTAGCCAAAAACATTCAGTACTTC.

CDR3 DNA: TGTGCCAGTATCGGGGGGATCAGGGACACTGAAGCTTTCTTT. Amino acid sequence: CASIGGIRDTEAFF. The genes are TRBV19 and TRBJ1-1, with a possible D match to TRBD1 (5 bases). V was pared by 7 bases and J by 3 bases, with 15 bases between. The V gene's germline CDR1 is LNHDA and CDR2 SQIVND (reference sequence). The length of the CDR3 is 14 residues.

This clone was detected only a few times. J is TRBJ2-2 and V is TRBV1; the D call TRBD2 from the table was never checked on the DNA. TRBV1 is described as a pseudogene. The CDR3 runs 16 residues. The CDR3 region is CTSSQRGGANTGELFF. The CDR3 DNA reads as TGCACCAGCAGCCAGCGGGGGGGAGCGAACACCGGGGAGCTGTTTTTT.

The chain employs TRBV6-6 and TRBJ1-1, with unresolved D. V was trimmed by 5 bases and J by 4 bases, leaving 17 bases between them. The germline V gene encodes CDR1 MNHNY and CDR2 SVGAGI (reference sequence). The CDR3 consists of 15 residues. CDR3 coding DNA: TGTGCCAGCAGTGACGAGGGTGATCTGAGCACTGAAGCTTTCTTT. Residues: CASSDEGDLSTEAFF.

The DNA for the CDR3 is TGTGCCAGCAGTTCCCCGGGACAGGGGTGGACCACTGAAGCTTTCTTT. This encodes CASSSPGQGWTTEAFF. The gene calls are TRBV6-5 and TRBJ1-1; TRBD1 matches at 10 bases. V shed 4 bases, J shed 4 bases, and the junction held 9 bases outside the gene matches. The CDR3 has 16 amino acids. The germline CDR1 and CDR2 sequences are MNHEY and SVGAGI.

There are many counts of this clone. The chain has TRBV11-2 and TRBJ1-1; no clear D. CDR3 length equals 11 residues. Trimming stripped 5 bases from V and 4 bases from J, with 5 bases between. Germline assignment: CDR1 SGHAT and CDR2 FQNNGV. This CDR3 is CASSRGTEAFF. CDR3 DNA: TGTGCCAGCAGCCGCGGCACTGAAGCTTTCTTT.

In its sample, this clone was seen a few times. The chain joins TRBV30 to TRBJ1-2, with D perhaps matching TRBD1 (5 bases). This CDR3 comprises 12 residues. Trimming pared 3 bases from V and 8 bases from J, leaving 13 bases between. The germline V gene encodes CDR1 GTSNPN and CDR2 SVGIG (reference sequence). The CDR3 sequence: CAWSLGGEGYTF. CDR3 bases: TGTGCCTGGAGCCTGGGGGGGGAGGGCTACACCTTC.

This clone has more than one count but fewer than ten. The CDR3 protein is CASSQTGLATQYF. DNA of the CDR3: TGTGCCAGCAGCCAGACAGGGTTGGCTACGCAGTATTTT. The V gene is TRBV7-9, the J gene TRBJ2-3; 7 bases fit TRBD1. The CDR3 runs to 13 residues. V shed 5 bases, J shed 8 bases, and the junction held 7 bases outside the gene matches. The germline gives CDR1 SEHNR, CDR2 FQNEAQ (reference sequence).

The rearrangement links TRBV3-1 (or the pseudogene TRBV3-2) to TRBJ2-3; maybe TRBD2 (6 bases). The ends were cut back, 0 bases at V and 0 bases at J, with 10 bases in the middle. Looked up from germline, CDR1 is LGHDT and CDR2 is YNNKEL (reference sequence). This CDR3 has 16 amino acids. The CDR3 loop reads CASSQDERVSTDTQYF. In DNA, the CDR3 is TGTGCCAGCAGCCAAGATGAGCGGGTGAGCACAGATACGCAGTATTTT.

V gene TRBV2 combines with J gene TRBJ2-1, with a possible D match to TRBD1 (6 bases). CDR3 length: 15 amino acids. Trimming cost V 5 bases and J 6 bases, with 17 bases left between them. The germline V gene encodes CDR1 SNHLY and CDR2 FYNNEI. CDR3 in DNA: TGTGCCAGCAGTTCTACAGGGTATGGAACCAATGAGCAGTTCTTC. This gives the protein CASSSTGYGTNEQFF.

The chain recombines TRBV19 with TRBJ1-5; 11 nucleotides line up with TRBD1. The CDR3 has 15 residues. V lost 10 bases, J lost 1 base, and 6 bases stayed unmatched. Germline CDR1 is LNHDA and CDR2 is SQIVND (reference sequence). The chain's CDR3 is CATQDRGLSNQPQHF. The CDR3 nucleotides read TGTGCCACCCAGGACAGGGGGCTAAGCAATCAGCCCCAGCATTTT.

This rearrangement joins TRBV30 to TRBJ1-5; a possible D gene is TRBD1 (6 bases). Looked up from germline, CDR1 is GTSNPN and CDR2 is SVGIG (reference sequence). This CDR3 has 13 residues. Trimming took 3 bases from V and 7 from J, leaving 13 bases between them. CDR3 sequence: CAWRAGAGQPQHF. CDR3 DNA sequence: TGTGCCTGGAGGGCAGGGGCTGGGCAGCCCCAGCATTTT.

The V gene is TRBV28, the J gene TRBJ2-1, with a weak D call TRBD2 (5 bases). Germline V gene lookup returns CDR1 MDHEN and CDR2 SYDVKM. The ends were cut back, 2 bases at V and 2 bases at J, with 10 bases in the middle. The CDR3 consists of 15 residues. The DNA of the CDR3 is TGTGCCAGCAGTTTAGTCGTCGGGGCCTACAATGAGCAGTTCTTC. Its protein product is CASSLVVGAYNEQFF.

The J gene is TRBJ2-3, the V gene TRBV27; D may be TRBD1 (6 bases). The germline V gene has CDR1 MNHEY and CDR2 SMNVEV (reference sequence). CDR3 size: 16 residues. V was shortened by 4 bases and J by 3 bases, with 17 bases between the two germline ends. CDR3 DNA sequence: TGTGCCAGCAGTTCCACAAAAACTACAGGGACAGATACGCAGTATTTT. It encodes CASSSTKTTGTDTQYF.

This chain connects TRBV7-6 to TRBJ1-1; D is perhaps TRBD1 (5 bases). Germline loops: CDR1 SGHVS, CDR2 FNYEAQ. Between the trimmed V and J ends, which lost 5 bases and 1 base, there was a span of 14 bases. This CDR3 spans 15 amino acids. The CDR3 sequence is CASSELRQRNTEAFF. For the CDR3, the DNA is TGTGCCAGCAGCGAACTAAGACAGAGGAACACTGAAGCTTTCTTT.

The chain has TRBV9 and TRBJ2-2; 8 nucleotides line up with TRBD2. With V trimmed by 3 bases and J by 5 bases, 6 bases remained unmatched. The CDR3 contains 15 residues. Germline CDR1 reads SGDLS; CDR2 reads YYNGEE. Here the CDR3 DNA reads TGTGCCAGCAGCGGGACGGGGGGGCGGACCGGGGAGCTGTTTTTT. Its translation: CASSGTGGRTGELFF.

The chain carries TRBV7-2 and TRBJ2-1; 12 nucleotides agree with TRBD2. Trimming at V came to 1 base and at J to 6 bases, leaving 10 bases not matched to a gene. The CDR3 runs 18 residues. Germline V CDR1 and CDR2: SGHTA, FQGNSA. CDR3 coding DNA: TGTGCCAGCAGCTTAGTCGTGGCTAGCGGGAGGGCAGGCAATGAGCAGTTCTTC. This translates into CASSLVVASGRAGNEQFF.

The genes are TRBV10-1 and TRBJ2-7, with TRBD1 matching 10 bases. Unmatched junction bases numbered 1, after V lost 0 bases and J lost 2 bases. From germline, CDR1 is WNHNN and CDR2 SYGVQD (reference sequence). There are 15 residues in the CDR3. The CDR3 DNA reads as TGCGCCAGCAGTGAGTCAGGGACAGGGGCCTACGAGCAGTACTTC. This codes for CASSESGTGAYEQYF.

This chain joins TRBV19 and TRBJ1-5; 7 positions agree with TRBD1. With V trimmed by 3 bases and J by 2 bases, 4 bases remained unmatched. Germline V gene sequence: CDR1 LNHDA, CDR2 SQIVND (reference sequence). This CDR3 region has 15 residues. CDR3 bases: TGTGCCAGTAGTATGGACACAGGGGGCAATCAGCCCCAGCATTTT. Protein: CASSMDTGGNQPQHF.

V and J are TRBV24-1 and TRBJ2-7; a possible D gene is TRBD1 (6 bases). Trimming pared 5 bases from V and 0 bases from J, leaving 7 bases between. There are 13 residues in the CDR3. Germline assignment: CDR1 KGHDR and CDR2 SFDVKD. The CDR3 nucleotides are TGTGCCACCAGTGGGACAGACTCCTACGAGCAGTACTTC. Its translation is CATSGTDSYEQYF.

V and J are TRBV19 and TRBJ2-7; D might be TRBD1 (5 bases). Germline V gene sequence: CDR1 LNHDA, CDR2 SQIVND (reference sequence). This CDR3 spans 14 amino acids. The V end was cut by 1 base, the J end by 5 bases, with 12 bases between. This chain's CDR3 is CASSIGGFTDEQYF. CDR3 bases: TGTGCCAGTAGTATAGGGGGCTTTACCGACGAGCAGTACTTC.

This clone was seen more than once but under ten times. Written as DNA, the CDR3 is TGTGCCAGCAGCTCCGTTACTAACTCCTACGAGCAGTACTTC. It yields the protein CASSSVTNSYEQYF. The rearrangement joins TRBV7-9 to TRBJ2-7; no firm D call. The germline gives CDR1 SEHNR, CDR2 FQNEAQ (reference sequence). The V gene lost 4 bases and the J gene lost 0 bases, with 10 bases spanning the gap. The CDR3 has 14 residues.

The J gene is TRBJ2-7, the V gene TRBV7-8; tentative D call: TRBD2 (5 bases). Germline V CDR1 and CDR2: SGHVS, FQNEAQ. Between the trimmed V and J ends, which lost 5 bases and 5 bases, there was a span of 16 bases. This CDR3 region has 14 residues. CDR3 loop: CASSTGVPGDEQYF. CDR3 coding DNA: TGTGCCAGCAGCACCGGGGTCCCCGGGGACGAGCAGTACTTC.

V usage is TRBV11-3 and J usage is TRBJ2-2; D is possibly TRBD1 (6 bases). Between the trimmed V and J ends, which lost 3 bases and 7 bases, there was a span of 15 bases. Germline V gene data show CDR1 as SGHNT and CDR2 as YENEEA. The CDR3 length is 15 residues. The CDR3 sequence: CASSLTGRVSGELFF. CDR3 bases: TGTGCCAGCAGCTTGACAGGCCGGGTTAGCGGGGAGCTGTTTTTT. The variable domain in full, completed from reference TRBV11-3 and TRBJ2-2, reads EAGVVQSPRYKIIEKKQPVAFWCNPISGHNTLYWYLQNLGQGPELLIRYENEEAVDDSQLPKDRFSAERLKGVDSTLKIQPAELGDSAVYLCASSLTGRVSGELFFGEGSRLTVL.